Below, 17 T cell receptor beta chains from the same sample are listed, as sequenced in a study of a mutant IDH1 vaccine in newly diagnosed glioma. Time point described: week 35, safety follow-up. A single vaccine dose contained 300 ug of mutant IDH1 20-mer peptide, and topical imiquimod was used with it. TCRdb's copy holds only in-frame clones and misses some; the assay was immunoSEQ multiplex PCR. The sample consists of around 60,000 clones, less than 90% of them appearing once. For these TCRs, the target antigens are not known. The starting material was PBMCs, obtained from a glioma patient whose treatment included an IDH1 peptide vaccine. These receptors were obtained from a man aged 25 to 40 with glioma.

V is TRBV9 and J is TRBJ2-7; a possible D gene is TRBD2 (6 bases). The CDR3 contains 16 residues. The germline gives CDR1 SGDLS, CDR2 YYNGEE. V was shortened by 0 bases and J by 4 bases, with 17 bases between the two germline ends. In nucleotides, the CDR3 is TGTGCCAGCAGCGTAGGGTCTAGCGCGGTAGAATACGAGCAGTACTTC. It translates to CASSVGSSAVEYEQYF.

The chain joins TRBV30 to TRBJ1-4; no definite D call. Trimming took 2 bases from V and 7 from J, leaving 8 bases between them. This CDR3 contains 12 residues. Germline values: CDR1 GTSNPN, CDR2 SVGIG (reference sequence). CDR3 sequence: CAWSPFGEKLFF. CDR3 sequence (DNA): TGTGCCTGGAGTCCCTTTGGTGAAAAACTGTTTTTT.

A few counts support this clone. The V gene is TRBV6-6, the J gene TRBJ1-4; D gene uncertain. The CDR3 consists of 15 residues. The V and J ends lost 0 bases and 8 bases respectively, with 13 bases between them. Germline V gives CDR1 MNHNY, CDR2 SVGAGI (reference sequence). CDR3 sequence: CASSYSGDVLEKLFF. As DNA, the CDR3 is TGTGCCAGCAGTTACTCCGGTGACGTATTAGAAAAACTGTTTTTT.

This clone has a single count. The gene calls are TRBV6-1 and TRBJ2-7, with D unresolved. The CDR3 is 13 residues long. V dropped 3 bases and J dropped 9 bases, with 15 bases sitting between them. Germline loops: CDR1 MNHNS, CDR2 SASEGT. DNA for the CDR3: TGTGCCAGCAGTGAGGCGACCGCTATCAGGCAGTACTTC. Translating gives CASSEATAIRQYF.

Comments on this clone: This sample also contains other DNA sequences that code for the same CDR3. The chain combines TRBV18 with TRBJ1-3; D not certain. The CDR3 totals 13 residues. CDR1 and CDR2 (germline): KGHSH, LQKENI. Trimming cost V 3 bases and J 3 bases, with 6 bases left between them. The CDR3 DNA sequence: TGTGCCAGCTCACCTTCCAGTGGAAACACCATATATTTT. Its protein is CASSPSSGNTIYF.

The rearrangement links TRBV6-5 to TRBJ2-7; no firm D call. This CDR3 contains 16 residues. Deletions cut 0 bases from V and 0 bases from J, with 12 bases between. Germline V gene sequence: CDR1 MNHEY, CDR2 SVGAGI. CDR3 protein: CASSYSFGGLSYEQYF. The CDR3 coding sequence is TGTGCCAGCAGTTACTCATTCGGCGGTCTCTCCTACGAGCAGTACTTC.

The CDR3 bases are TGCGCCGTCTCGGGGGGCTCCTACGAGCAGTACTTC. Its translation: CAVSGGSYEQYF. J is TRBJ2-7 and V is TRBV10-2; TRBD2 aligns across 7 bases. Germline V gives CDR1 WSHSY, CDR2 SAAADI. CDR3 length: 12 amino acids. V lost 11 bases to trimming and J lost 0 bases; unmatched junction nucleotides: 4.

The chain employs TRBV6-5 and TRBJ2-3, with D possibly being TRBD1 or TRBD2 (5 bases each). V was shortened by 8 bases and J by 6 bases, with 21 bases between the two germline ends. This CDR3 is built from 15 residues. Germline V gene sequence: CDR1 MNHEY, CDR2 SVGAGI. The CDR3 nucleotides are TGTGCCAGCGGACGGGACGGCCCCTTAGGGGATACGCAGTATTTT. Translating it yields CASGRDGPLGDTQYF.

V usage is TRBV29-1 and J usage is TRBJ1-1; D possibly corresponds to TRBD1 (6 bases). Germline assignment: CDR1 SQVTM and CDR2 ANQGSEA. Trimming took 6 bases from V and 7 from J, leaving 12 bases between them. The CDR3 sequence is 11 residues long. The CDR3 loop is CSVYRAGEAFF. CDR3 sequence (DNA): TGCAGCGTGTACAGGGCGGGTGAAGCTTTCTTT.

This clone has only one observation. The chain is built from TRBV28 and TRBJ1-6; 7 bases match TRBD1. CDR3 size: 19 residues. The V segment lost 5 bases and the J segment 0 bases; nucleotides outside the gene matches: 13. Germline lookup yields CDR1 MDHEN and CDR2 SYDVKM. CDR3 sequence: CASSAGGTAKSSYNSPLHF. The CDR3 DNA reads TGTGCCAGCAGTGCCGGCGGGACAGCGAAGAGCTCCTATAATTCACCCCTCCACTTT.

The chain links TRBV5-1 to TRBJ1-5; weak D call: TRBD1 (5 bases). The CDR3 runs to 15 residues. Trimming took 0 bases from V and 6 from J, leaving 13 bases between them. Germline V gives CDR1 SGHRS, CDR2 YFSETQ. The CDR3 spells CASSLGDTDSQPQHF. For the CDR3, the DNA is TGCGCCAGCAGCTTGGGCGATACCGACAGTCAGCCCCAGCATTTT. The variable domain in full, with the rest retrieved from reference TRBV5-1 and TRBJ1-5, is KAGVTQTPRYLIKTRGQQVTLSCSPISGHRSVSWYQQTPGQGLQFLFEYFSETQRNKGNFPGRFSGRQFSNSRSEMNVSTLELGDSALYLCASSLGDTDSQPQHFGDGTRLSIL.

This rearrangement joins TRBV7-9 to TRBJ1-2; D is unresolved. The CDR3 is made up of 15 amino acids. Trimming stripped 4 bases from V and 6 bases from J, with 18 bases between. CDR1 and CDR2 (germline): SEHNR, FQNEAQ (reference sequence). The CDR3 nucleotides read TGTGCCAGCAGCTCCCAAGTAACCGGCGGGGATGGCTACACCTTC. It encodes CASSSQVTGGDGYTF.

In DNA form, the CDR3 reads TGTGCCACCAGCAACCGACAGGGCACAGATACGCAGTATTTT. The encoded protein is CATSNRQGTDTQYF. The chain employs TRBV15 and TRBJ2-3, with a possible D match to TRBD1 (6 bases). There are 14 residues in the CDR3. Germline CDR1 LNHNV, CDR2 YYDKDF (reference sequence). V gave up 4 bases and J gave up 1 base, with 9 bases separating them.

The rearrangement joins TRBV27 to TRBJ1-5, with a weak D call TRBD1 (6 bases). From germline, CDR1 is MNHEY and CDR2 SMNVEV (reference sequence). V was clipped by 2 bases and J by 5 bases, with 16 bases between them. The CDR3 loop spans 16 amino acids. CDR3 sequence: CASSLGGGANDQPQHF. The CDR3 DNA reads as TGTGCCAGCAGTTTAGGTGGGGGGGCGAATGATCAGCCCCAGCATTTT.

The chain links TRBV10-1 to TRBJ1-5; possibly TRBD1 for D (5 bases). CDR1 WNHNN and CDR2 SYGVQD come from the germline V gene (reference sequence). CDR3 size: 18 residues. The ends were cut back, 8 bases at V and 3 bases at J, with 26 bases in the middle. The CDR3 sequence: CASPRERRPGPFNQPQHF. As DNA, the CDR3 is TGCGCCAGCCCGAGAGAGAGAAGACCGGGACCGTTCAATCAGCCCCAGCATTTT.

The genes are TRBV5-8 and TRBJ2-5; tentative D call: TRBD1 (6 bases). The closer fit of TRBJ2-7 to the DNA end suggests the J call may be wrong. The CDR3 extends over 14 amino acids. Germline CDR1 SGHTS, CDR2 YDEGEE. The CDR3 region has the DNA TGTGCCAGCACCCAGGCAGGGGTAGACTACGAGCAGTACTTC. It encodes CASTQAGVDYEQYF.

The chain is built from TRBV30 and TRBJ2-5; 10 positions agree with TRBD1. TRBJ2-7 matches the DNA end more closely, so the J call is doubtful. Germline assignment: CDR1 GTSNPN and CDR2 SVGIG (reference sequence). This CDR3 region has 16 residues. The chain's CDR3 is CAWSVRRTGGRYEQYF. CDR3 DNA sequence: TGTGCCTGGAGTGTAAGGCGGACAGGGGGTAGATACGAGCAGTACTTC.